The clone carrying this T cell receptor (beta chain) appeared once. In the authors' workflow: Estimated nucleated cell counts came from reference gene primer amplification. Profiled with immunoSEQ multiplex PCR; TCRdb holds only in-frame clones, not every one. The V and J calls and clone size were taken over from that table, and D and trimming were inferred from the DNA. The sample has about 75,000 clones; about 87% are singletons. The data are from a study of blood T cell repertoires in COVID-19. Overall study: Donors in the United States, Italy and Spain gave samples during acute or convalescent COVID-19. T cells, B-cell-depleted T cells, or PBMCs supplied cDNA or gDNA.

Germline V CDR1 and CDR2: LNHNV, YYDKDF (reference sequence). V was trimmed by 5 bases and J by 0 bases, leaving 13 bases between them. The CDR3 spans 15 residues. The rearrangement uses TRBV15 and TRBJ1-1, with D uncertain. This receptor was taken from a woman aged 45-65 years with acute or convalescent COVID-19. The sequenced sample consisted of peripheral blood. CDR3 residues: CATSPQMSMNTEAFF. The CDR3, as DNA: TGTGCCACCAGCCCCCAAATGTCCATGAACACTGAAGCTTTCTTT.